Below, 27 T cell receptor beta chains from the same sample are listed, as sequenced in a study of cytomegalovirus exposure and HLA in healthy donors. TCRdb's table, derived via immunoSEQ multiplex PCR, lists solely in-frame clones and lacks some. Of fewer than 120,000 clones in the sample, approximately 89% were seen once. Sequenced material: PBMCs. These TCRs come from a young woman in good health and CMV-seronegative.

This sequence joins TRBV7-9 and TRBJ1-2; a weak D match, TRBD1 (6 bases). This CDR3 is 12 amino acids long. V lost 3 bases and J lost 8, with 10 bases in between. Germline V CDR1 and CDR2: SEHNR, FQNEAQ (reference sequence). CDR3 DNA: TGTGCCAGCAGCTTGAGCGGGGGCGGCTACACCTTC. The encoded protein is CASSLSGGGYTF.

The chain couples TRBV6-4 to TRBJ2-6; 10 bases are a match to TRBD1. The germline V gene encodes CDR1 MRHNA and CDR2 SNTAGT. Losses at the gene ends were 0 bases for V and 4 bases for J; bases not matched to a gene: 6. The CDR3 totals 18 residues. CDR3 protein: CASSDSGTGVSGANVLTF. DNA for the CDR3: TGTGCCAGCAGTGACTCGGGGACAGGGGTATCCGGGGCCAACGTCCTGACTTTC.

This rearrangement joins TRBV7-9 to TRBJ1-4; 8 bases map to TRBD1. The CDR3 covers 15 residues. CDR1 and CDR2 from the germline V gene are SEHNR and FQNEAQ (reference sequence). The V and J ends lost 4 bases and 6 bases, in that order; junction bases with no gene match: 7. The DNA of the CDR3 is TGTGCCAGCAGCTCCCGACAGGGGAGGGATGAAAAACTGTTTTTT. This encodes CASSSRQGRDEKLFF. Variable domain in full (rest from reference TRBV7-9 and TRBJ1-4): DTGVSQNPRHKITKRGQNVTFRCDPISEHNRLYWYRQTLGQGPEFLTYFQNEAQLEKSRLLSDRFSAERPKGSFSTLEIQRTEQGDSAMYLCASSSRQGRDEKLFFGSGTQLSVL.

The gene calls are TRBV29-1 and TRBJ2-2, with unresolved D. The V and J ends lost 4 bases and 0 bases respectively, with 6 bases between them. Per germline, CDR1 SQVTM and CDR2 ANQGSEA. The CDR3 loop spans 13 amino acids. The CDR3 reads CSVAPPNTGELFF. The CDR3 bases are TGCAGCGTTGCTCCTCCGAACACCGGGGAGCTGTTTTTT.

J is TRBJ1-2 and V is TRBV28, with 8 bases aligning to TRBD1. This CDR3 is 15 amino acids long. Germline CDR1 and CDR2: MDHEN and SYDVKM. V trimming: 6 bases; J trimming: 6 bases; junction bases outside the gene matches: 12. CDR3 DNA sequence: TGTGCCAGCAGCCTCCTGGACAGGGACTGGGATGGCTACACCTTC. Amino acids: CASSLLDRDWDGYTF.

The CDR3 DNA reads as TGTGCCAGCAGTCCCGGACTAGCGGGGGGCCTTTCCTACGAGCAGTACTTC. Translated: CASSPGLAGGLSYEQYF. The V call is TRBV27, the J call TRBJ2-7, with 14 bases lining up with TRBD2. CDR1 and CDR2 from the germline V gene are MNHEY and SMNVEV (reference sequence). The CDR3 runs to 17 residues. V lost 5 bases and J lost 1; bases outside the gene matches: 7.

The genes are TRBV6-5 and TRBJ2-7; weak D call: TRBD1 (6 bases). Germline lookup yields CDR1 MNHEY and CDR2 SVGAGI. The ends were cut back, 4 bases at V and 6 bases at J, with 13 bases in the middle. The CDR3 has 13 residues. The CDR3 region is CASSFGQLGEQYF. The CDR3 DNA is TGTGCCAGCAGTTTCGGACAGCTAGGCGAGCAGTACTTC.

The chain joins TRBV30 to TRBJ1-4, with a weak D call TRBD1 (5 bases). This CDR3 comprises 13 residues. Germline V gives CDR1 GTSNPN, CDR2 SVGIG (reference sequence). With 1 base removed from V and 6 bases from J, the gap between germline ends came to 9 bases. CDR3 region: CAWSGLGDEKLFF. For the CDR3, the DNA is TGTGCCTGGAGTGGCCTAGGGGATGAAAAACTGTTTTTT.

The V call is TRBV5-1, the J call TRBJ2-1; tentative D call: TRBD1 (6 bases). Germline loops: CDR1 SGHRS, CDR2 YFSETQ. The V gene lost 1 base and the J gene lost 0 bases, with 11 bases spanning the gap. This CDR3 has 16 residues. In nucleotides, the CDR3 is TGCGCCAGCAGCTTGCAGGGGCCTAGCTCCTACAATGAGCAGTTCTTC. Translated: CASSLQGPSSYNEQFF.

The chain combines TRBV28 with TRBJ2-7; TRBD1 is a possible D gene (6 bases). V shed 5 bases and J shed 4 bases, with 9 bases lying between them. There are 12 residues in the CDR3. The germline CDR1 and CDR2 sequences are MDHEN and SYDVKM. The CDR3 protein is CASSVDRYEQYF. The CDR3 region has the DNA TGTGCCAGCAGTGTGGACAGATACGAGCAGTACTTC.

The chain uses TRBV28 and TRBJ2-3; 10 positions match TRBD2. The CDR3 runs 14 residues. Germline trimming cut 7 bases from V and 6 bases from J; bases unmatched to any gene: 7. Germline CDR1 and CDR2: MDHEN and SYDVKM. CDR3 nucleotides: TGTGCCAGCAAGGAGGGACTAGCGTTTGATACGCAGTATTTT. It is translated as CASKEGLAFDTQYF.

The V call is TRBV9, the J call TRBJ2-2; possibly TRBD2 for D (6 bases). Trimming took 0 bases from V and 0 from J, leaving 15 bases between them. Germline V gene sequence: CDR1 SGDLS, CDR2 YYNGEE. The CDR3 length is 18 residues. The DNA for the CDR3 is TGTGCCAGCAGCGTAGAAAGGGGACTCATCGCGAACACCGGGGAGCTGTTTTTT. It encodes CASSVERGLIANTGELFF.

This clone was counted once. The J gene is TRBJ1-6, the V gene TRBV5-1; 9 bases align to TRBD1. Trimming took 0 bases from V and 4 from J; bases not matched to a gene: 2. CDR3 length: 16 amino acids. Germline V gives CDR1 SGHRS, CDR2 YFSETQ. In DNA form, the CDR3 reads TGCGCCAGCAGCTTGGCCGGGACAGGGTATAATTCACCCCTCCACTTT. Its translation is CASSLAGTGYNSPLHF.

The chain is built from TRBV10-1 and TRBJ1-1; D perhaps matches TRBD1 (6 bases). The V gene lost 3 bases and the J gene lost 4 bases, with 18 bases spanning the gap. The CDR3 has 16 residues. CDR1 WNHNN and CDR2 SYGVQD come from the germline V gene (reference sequence). The CDR3 DNA reads as TGCGCCAGCAGTGACCTACAGGGCCCTAGGGTCACTGAAGCTTTCTTT. The encoded protein is CASSDLQGPRVTEAFF.

This clone was observed once. This chain links TRBV18 with TRBJ1-5, with D possibly TRBD1 on 6 matching bases. The CDR3 runs 17 residues. CDR1 is KGHSH, CDR2 LQKENI, per germline. V shed 0 bases and J shed 0 bases, with 12 bases lying between them. CDR3 sequence: CASSPPDRSYSNQPQHF. The CDR3 DNA follows: TGTGCCAGCTCACCACCGGACAGATCCTATAGCAATCAGCCCCAGCATTTT. Full variable domain (remainder filled in from reference TRBV18 and TRBJ1-5): NAGVMQNPRHLVRRRGQEARLRCSPMKGHSHVYWYRQLPEEGLKFMVYLQKENIIDESGMPKERFSAEFPKEGPSILRIQQVVRGDSAAYFCASSPPDRSYSNQPQHFGDGTRLSIL.

This rearrangement joins TRBV7-8 to TRBJ1-4; possibly TRBD1 for D (5 bases). Germline loops: CDR1 SGHVS, CDR2 FQNEAQ. V lost 1 base, J lost 4 bases, and 19 bases lay in between. The CDR3 is 18 residues long. CDR3 amino acids: CASSLVPGVYTLNEKLFF. Written as DNA, the CDR3 is TGTGCCAGCAGCTTAGTTCCGGGGGTCTATACCCTTAATGAAAAACTGTTTTTT.

The rearrangement joins TRBV5-1 to TRBJ2-1; 12 nucleotides agree with TRBD2. Per the germline V gene, CDR1 is SGHRS and CDR2 is YFSETQ. CDR3 length: 15 amino acids. J gave up 5 bases and V 4 bases, and 4 bases lay outside the gene matches. DNA of the CDR3: TGCGCCAGCAGCCTAAGACTAGCGGGGGACAATGAGCAGTTCTTC. Its protein product is CASSLRLAGDNEQFF.

The chain links TRBV7-6 to TRBJ2-3; TRBD2 aligns across 14 bases. The CDR3 contains 19 residues. Germline V gene data show CDR1 as SGHVS and CDR2 as FNYEAQ. Germline trimming cut 4 bases from V and 0 bases from J; bases unmatched to any gene: 9. For the CDR3, the DNA is TGTGCCAGCAGCTCCCCCCCGGGACTAGCGGGGGTCAGCACAGATACGCAGTATTTT. Encoded protein: CASSSPPGLAGVSTDTQYF.

This chain uses TRBV2 with TRBJ1-2, with 8 bases identical to TRBD1. CDR1 is SNHLY and CDR2 is FYNNEI in the germline V gene. J gave up 8 bases and V 3 bases, and 11 bases lay outside the gene matches. This CDR3 comprises 15 residues. The CDR3 protein is CASSDLGQGAGGYTF. The DNA for the CDR3 is TGTGCCAGCAGTGACCTGGGGCAGGGGGCGGGAGGCTACACCTTC.

The chain couples TRBV5-1 to TRBJ2-2; 7 bases agree with TRBD1. The CDR3 spans 15 residues. The germline V gene encodes CDR1 SGHRS and CDR2 YFSETQ. Trimming at V came to 4 bases and at J to 5 bases, leaving 8 bases not matched to a gene. This chain's CDR3 is CASSLRTGDTGELFF. The DNA for the CDR3 is TGCGCCAGCAGCCTTAGGACAGGTGATACCGGGGAGCTGTTTTTT.

V usage is TRBV10-3 and J usage is TRBJ1-2; no clear D gene. V lost 5 bases to trimming and J lost 6 bases, with 19 bases between them. The CDR3 contains 15 residues. Germline V gives CDR1 ENHRY, CDR2 SYGVKD. CDR3 sequence: CAISFTSGPRDGYTF. Here the CDR3 DNA reads TGTGCCATCAGTTTTACTTCGGGTCCTCGGGATGGCTACACCTTC.

The chain's CDR3 is CASSQGLITYEQYF. The CDR3 DNA reads as TGTGCCAGCAGCCAAGGACTAATCACCTACGAGCAGTACTTC. The V call is TRBV7-2, the J call TRBJ2-7; maybe TRBD2 (6 bases). The ends were cut back, 5 bases at V and 2 bases at J, with 13 bases in the middle. There are 14 residues in the CDR3. CDR1 is SGHTA and CDR2 is FQGNSA in the germline V gene.

The chain carries TRBV5-1 and TRBJ2-5; D not certain. This CDR3 has 13 amino acids. Trimming pared 7 bases from V and 0 bases from J, leaving 10 bases between. Per the germline V gene, CDR1 is SGHRS and CDR2 is YFSETQ. The CDR3 DNA follows: TGCGCCAGCTCCCCGGGTTACCAAGAGACCCAGTACTTC. Its translation: CASSPGYQETQYF.

The rearrangement joins TRBV19 to TRBJ1-1, with TRBD1 identical over 8 bases. Germline lookup yields CDR1 LNHDA and CDR2 SQIVND (reference sequence). The V segment lost 4 bases and the J segment 4 bases; nucleotides outside the gene matches: 5. The CDR3 has 14 amino acids. The DNA for the CDR3 is TGTGCCAGTAGTAGGCAGGGGGCGAGCACTGAAGCTTTCTTT. It yields the protein CASSRQGASTEAFF.

A word on this clone: Other DNA sequences in the sample encode the same CDR3. This rearrangement joins TRBV19 to TRBJ1-1; D remains ambiguous. Germline CDR1 is LNHDA and CDR2 is SQIVND (reference sequence). V lost 0 bases to trimming and J lost 1 base, with 3 bases between them. The CDR3 length is 13 residues. DNA for the CDR3: TGTGCCAGTAGTATAGACAGGAACACTGAAGCTTTCTTT. This encodes CASSIDRNTEAFF.

V and J are TRBV9 and TRBJ1-3; perhaps TRBD1 as D (5 bases). The CDR3 covers 15 residues. V shed 4 bases and J shed 3 bases, with 14 bases lying between them. Germline V gene data show CDR1 as SGDLS and CDR2 as YYNGEE. CDR3 sequence (DNA): TGTGCCAGCAGCCTGGGGGGGGACCTTGGAAACACCATATATTTT. Protein product: CASSLGGDLGNTIYF.

The rearrangement joins TRBV9 to TRBJ2-7, with 9 bases identical to TRBD1. The J segment lost 4 bases and the V segment lost 0 bases, leaving 11 bases of the junction unmatched. The V gene's germline CDR1 is SGDLS and CDR2 YYNGEE. CDR3 length: 17 residues. The CDR3 sequence is CASSVESGGTGSYEQYF. CDR3 DNA sequence: TGTGCCAGCAGCGTAGAGTCAGGAGGGACAGGGAGTTACGAGCAGTACTTC.